This TCR beta chain was captured by sequencing in a study of blood T cell repertoires in COVID-19. Study summary: There were acute and convalescent COVID-19 samples, and they came from the United States, Italy and Spain. T cells, B-cell-depleted T cells, or PBMCs provided the cDNA or gDNA that served as material.

V dropped 4 bases and J dropped 0; count of bases not matched to a gene: 8. CDR1 is SGHVS and CDR2 is FQNEAQ in the germline V gene. This CDR3 contains 17 residues. In the source study's methods: Quantification of nucleated cells was approximated via reference gene primer amplification. The table came from immunoSEQ multiplex PCR; TCRdb's copy has only in-frame clones and leaves some out. V and J calls and clone size are as listed in that table; D and trimming were resolved from the DNA. The sample holds 60,000 or so clones, around 80% seen once. The rearrangement uses TRBV7-8 and TRBJ1-3; 8 positions agree with TRBD1. The sequence derives from a man between 60 and 75 years old with acute or convalescent COVID-19. The sequenced material came from peripheral blood. CDR3 nucleotide sequence: TGTGCCAGCAGCTCATGGACAGGGCCGGCCTCTGGAAACACCATATATTTT. Amino acids: CASSSWTGPASGNTIYF.